Following are 19 T cell receptor beta chains from one sample sequenced in a study of regulatory T cells in long-lasting Graves disease. Arm-PCR of CDR3 regions and iRepertoire HTBI primers were the basis on which TCR beta libraries were built. TCRdb passed the multiplex PCR reads through MiXCR, listing each CDR3 protein once. The sample lists 390,000 or so distinct CDR3 sequences; roughly 20% were seen once. The sample's time point: persistent/refractory GD, antithyroid drugs over 5 years with positive TRAb. After RNA was extracted from PBMCs, the TCR library was made from it. The input for sequencing was peripheral blood mononuclear cells (PBMCs), taken when the disease was refractory, from a patient treated with antithyroid drugs. The receptors were sampled from a woman between 35 and 50 years old with Graves disease.

This chain connects TRBV28 to TRBJ1-2, with 10 bases fitting TRBD1. CDR1 and CDR2 (germline): MDHEN, SYDVKM. There are 14 residues in the CDR3. Trimming took 6 bases from V and 1 from J; bases not matched to a gene: 2. This chain's CDR3 is CASSWDRGNYGYTF. Here the CDR3 DNA reads TGTGCCAGCAGCTGGGACAGGGGTAACTATGGCTACACCTTC.

This clonotype has just one count. The missing conserved phenylalanine or tryptophan at the end of this CDR3 makes a read error likely. Here the CDR3 DNA reads TGTGCCAGCAGCTTTCGTTTAGCGGGAGCTGCTGATACGCAGTATTCT. It yields the protein CASSFRLAGAADTQYS. The chain employs TRBV11-2 and TRBJ2-3, with 9 bases aligning to TRBD2. This CDR3 spans 16 amino acids. The V gene end was trimmed by 3 bases and the J gene end by 6 bases; junction bases not matched to a gene: 10. The germline V gene has CDR1 SGHAT and CDR2 FQNNGV.

This clonotype has at least ten counts. The chain recombines TRBV28 with TRBJ2-7; 7 bases are shared with TRBD1. V shed 2 bases and J 6 bases; nucleotides not matched to a gene: 10. CDR1 is MDHEN and CDR2 is SYDVKM in the germline V gene. This CDR3 has 15 residues. This CDR3 reads CASSLPQGMASEQYF. The CDR3 nucleotides read TGTGCCAGCAGTTTACCACAGGGGATGGCGAGCGAGCAGTACTTC. The full variable domain, in which reference TRBV28 and TRBJ2-7 provide the parts outside the CDR3, is DVKVTQSSRYLVKRTGEKVFLECVQDMDHENMFWYRQDPGLGLRLIYFSYDVKMKEKGDIPEGYSVSREKKERFSLILESASTNQTSMYLCASSLPQGMASEQYFGPGTRLTVT.

The CDR3 DNA sequence: TGTGCCAGCAGTTTGGACAGGGTGGACGAGCAGTACTTC. This translates into CASSLDRVDEQYF. This chain links TRBV6-5 with TRBJ2-7; 8 nucleotides line up with TRBD1. J lost 5 bases, V lost 4 bases, and 4 bases had no gene match. Germline V gene data show CDR1 as MNHEY and CDR2 as SVGAGI. The CDR3 has 13 amino acids.

This clonotype was seen many times. The chain uses TRBV28 and TRBJ2-7, with D maybe TRBD1 (6 bases). Trimming shortened V by 4 bases and J by 2 bases, and 18 bases separated the two germline ends. The CDR3 covers 16 residues. Germline V gene sequence: CDR1 MDHEN, CDR2 SYDVKM. The CDR3 loop reads CASSSVFDRPPYEQYF. The CDR3 region has the DNA TGTGCCAGCAGTTCGGTTTTCGACAGGCCCCCCTACGAGCAGTACTTC.

This clonotype was seen ten or more times. This sequence joins TRBV11-2 and TRBJ2-7; no reliable D call. Germline V gene data show CDR1 as SGHAT and CDR2 as FQNNGV. The CDR3 extends over 15 amino acids. Trimming left V 1 base short and J 7 bases short, with 17 bases between. CDR3 sequence: CASSLVPSWLGEQYF. In DNA, the CDR3 is TGTGCCAGCAGCTTAGTGCCCAGTTGGCTGGGGGAGCAGTACTTC.

In this sample, this clonotype turned up many times. This chain connects TRBV12-3 or TRBV12-4 to TRBJ1-1; tentatively, D is TRBD1 (6 bases). V was trimmed by 8 bases and J by 0 bases, leaving 19 bases between them. CDR3 size: 16 residues. The CDR3: CASGGAAGVMNTEAFF. DNA of the CDR3: TGTGCCAGCGGGGGTGCGGCAGGGGTAATGAACACTGAAGCTTTCTTT.

This clonotype was recorded many times. The chain recombines TRBV6-1 with TRBJ2-7; a weak D match, TRBD1 (6 bases). In germline, CDR1 is MNHNS, CDR2 SASEGT. The germline V and J ends were trimmed by 8 bases and 2 bases, with 13 bases remaining between them. CDR3 length: 13 residues. CDR3 coding DNA: TGTGCCAGCCGCAGGGGTGGTCCCTACGAGCAGTACTTC. It encodes CASRRGGPYEQYF.

This clonotype appeared many times. This sequence joins TRBV28 and TRBJ1-5; 8 bases match TRBD1. Germline trimming cut 6 bases from V and 2 bases from J; bases unmatched to any gene: 12. The CDR3 has 17 residues. In germline, CDR1 is MDHEN, CDR2 SYDVKM. CDR3 sequence reads: CASSVPSAGGRNQPQHF. The DNA of the CDR3 is TGTGCCAGCAGCGTACCCTCTGCAGGGGGCCGCAATCAGCCCCAGCATTTT. The variable domain in full, with the rest retrieved from reference TRBV28 and TRBJ1-5, is DVKVTQSSRYLVKRTGEKVFLECVQDMDHENMFWYRQDPGLGLRLIYFSYDVKMKEKGDIPEGYSVSREKKERFSLILESASTNQTSMYLCASSVPSAGGRNQPQHFGDGTRLSIL.

This clonotype has ten or more counts. V usage is TRBV12-3 or TRBV12-4 and J usage is TRBJ2-2; 8 positions match TRBD2. J gave up 8 bases and V 4 bases, and 9 bases lay outside the gene matches. CDR3 size: 15 residues. The CDR3 DNA is TGTGCCAGCAGTTCGCCGATAATAGCGGGAGGGGAGCTGTTTTTT. As protein: CASSSPIIAGGELFF.

This clonotype was detected many times. The chain employs TRBV7-3 and TRBJ2-5; TRBD2 agrees at 9 bases. CDR3 length equals 15 residues. From germline, CDR1 is SGHTA and CDR2 FQGTGA. V dropped 5 bases and J dropped 5; count of bases not matched to a gene: 9. CDR3 DNA: TGTGCCAGCAGCCCCCACGGGCTAGCGGGGGAGACCCAGTACTTC. It yields the protein CASSPHGLAGETQYF.

The rearrangement uses TRBV20-1 and TRBJ2-4, with 8 bases lining up with TRBD2. The CDR3 sequence is 20 residues long. The V gene's germline CDR1 is DFQATT and CDR2 SNEGSKA (reference sequence). V shed 5 bases, J shed 1 base, and the junction held 22 bases outside the gene matches. CDR3: CSAGTQPGGPIGPAKNIQYF. In nucleotides, the CDR3 is TGCAGTGCTGGAACCCAGCCGGGAGGGCCTATCGGTCCGGCCAAAAACATTCAGTACTTC.

This clonotype was counted ten times or more. The genes are TRBV11-2 and TRBJ2-4; D ambiguous. The CDR3 covers 15 residues. Germline CDR1 SGHAT, CDR2 FQNNGV. Trimming cost V 3 bases and J 0 bases, with 9 bases left between them. As DNA, the CDR3 is TGTGCCAGCAGCTTCGGCACAATAGCCAAAAACATTCAGTACTTC. Residues: CASSFGTIAKNIQYF.

Ten or more counts support this clonotype. The genes are TRBV28 and TRBJ2-7; tentatively, D is TRBD1 (6 bases). The length of the CDR3 is 12 residues. Per the germline V gene, CDR1 is MDHEN and CDR2 is SYDVKM. With 6 bases removed from V and 4 bases from J, the gap between germline ends came to 10 bases. The CDR3, as DNA: TGTGCCAGCAGCCCCGGACAGTACGAGCAGTACTTC. Translating it yields CASSPGQYEQYF.

This clonotype has just a few counts. The chain recombines TRBV2 with TRBJ2-1; TRBD2 aligns across 8 bases. The J segment lost 7 bases and the V segment lost 3 bases, leaving 5 bases of the junction unmatched. The CDR3 length is 14 residues. Germline V gene sequence: CDR1 SNHLY, CDR2 FYNNEI. Written as DNA, the CDR3 is TGTGCCAGCAGTGAGGAGCGGGAGTTGAATGAGCAGTTCTTC. Residues: CASSEERELNEQFF.

The chain joins TRBV10-3 to TRBJ2-1; D not certain. V shed 6 bases and J shed 8 bases, with 23 bases lying between them. Germline V gives CDR1 ENHRY, CDR2 SYGVKD. The CDR3 runs 16 residues. The CDR3: CAISDWRKRNSYEQFF. DNA for the CDR3: TGTGCCATCAGCGATTGGAGAAAGCGCAACTCCTATGAGCAGTTCTTC.

This clonotype was found a few times. The chain links TRBV28 to TRBJ2-3, with TRBD2 matching over 7 bases. The ends lost 6 bases at V and 0 bases at J; junction bases unmatched: 6. The length of the CDR3 is 15 residues. CDR1 is MDHEN and CDR2 is SYDVKM in the germline V gene. The CDR3 loop is CASSGGTISTDTQYF. The CDR3 DNA reads TGTGCCAGCAGCGGAGGGACTATTAGCACAGATACGCAGTATTTT.

This clonotype was seen repeatedly, ten times or more. V usage is TRBV6-5 and J usage is TRBJ1-2, with 10 bases that match TRBD1. This CDR3 spans 15 amino acids. The V and J ends lost 2 bases and 5 bases, in that order; junction bases with no gene match: 5. From germline, CDR1 is MNHEY and CDR2 SVGAGI. CDR3 residues: CASSYPDRGEYGYTF. CDR3 bases: TGTGCCAGCAGTTACCCGGACAGGGGGGAATATGGCTACACCTTC.

Notes on this clonotype: At one end the junction does not follow the germline gene, possibly because of a read error. The CDR3 loop is CASSSDRASRPPHF. DNA of the CDR3: TGTGCCAGCAGTTCGGACAGGGCCTCTAGGCCCCCGCATTTT. The chain has TRBV6-9 and TRBJ1-5, with 8 bases fitting TRBD1. This CDR3 comprises 14 residues. The V gene's germline CDR1 is MNHGY and CDR2 SVAAGI.